This section outlines one T cell receptor (beta chain) sequence together with its context. No antigen is known for it. The library came from three nested PCR rounds adapted from ARM-PCR protocols. TCRdb reprocessed the multiplex PCR reads with MiXCR, giving one entry per CDR3 protein. The table includes 44,000 or so distinct CDR3 sequences, roughly three fifths detected once. This specimen comes from a study of tumor and adjacent non-tumor tissue in lung cancer. For the study at large: Each sample yielded 3.5 million to 4.5 million productive TCRbeta reads on average. Study observations and caveats: Compared with tumor, normal lung showed significantly lower TCR diversity. Normal lung showed higher cumulative top 100 clone frequency than tumor.

RNA was extracted from bulk tissue without any cell sorting. The normal lung tissue was taken more than 3 cm from the tumor edge. Chemotherapy-naive patients with new lung cancer underwent thoracic surgery in China, August–November 2014. The V end was cut by 7 bases, the J end by 0 bases, with 13 bases between. CDR1 is MNHNS, CDR2 SASEGT, per germline. This CDR3 has 16 amino acids. Input material: distant non-tumor lung tissue. J is TRBJ1-6 and V is TRBV6-1, with unresolved D. The sequence was obtained from a woman aged 40 to 50 with non-small cell lung cancer. The CDR3 here is CASTPAEGSYNSPLHF. The CDR3 DNA follows: TGTGCCAGCACCCCCGCAGAGGGCTCCTATAATTCACCCCTCCACTTT.